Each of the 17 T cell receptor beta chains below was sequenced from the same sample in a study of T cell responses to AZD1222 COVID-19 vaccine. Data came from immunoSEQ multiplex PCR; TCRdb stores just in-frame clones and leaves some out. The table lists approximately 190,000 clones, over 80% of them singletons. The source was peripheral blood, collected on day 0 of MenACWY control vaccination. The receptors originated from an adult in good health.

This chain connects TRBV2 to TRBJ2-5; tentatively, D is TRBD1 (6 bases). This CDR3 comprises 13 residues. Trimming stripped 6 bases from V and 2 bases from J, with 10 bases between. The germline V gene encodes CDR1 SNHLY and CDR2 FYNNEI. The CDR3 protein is CASRGAIQETQYF. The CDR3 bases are TGTGCCAGCAGGGGGGCAATTCAAGAGACCCAGTACTTC. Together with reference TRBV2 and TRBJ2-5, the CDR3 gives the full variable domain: EPEVTQTPSHQVTQMGQEVILRCVPISNHLYFYWYRQILGQKVEFLVSFYNNEISEKSEIFDDQFSVERPDGSNFTLKIRSTKLEDSAMYFCASRGAIQETQYFGPGTRLLVL.

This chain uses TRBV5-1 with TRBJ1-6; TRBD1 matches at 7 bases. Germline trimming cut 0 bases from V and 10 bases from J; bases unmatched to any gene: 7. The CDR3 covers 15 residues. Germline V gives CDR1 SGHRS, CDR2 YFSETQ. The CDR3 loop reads CASSLVSQGGSPLHF. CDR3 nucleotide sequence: TGCGCCAGCAGCTTGGTTTCCCAGGGGGGCTCACCCCTCCACTTT.

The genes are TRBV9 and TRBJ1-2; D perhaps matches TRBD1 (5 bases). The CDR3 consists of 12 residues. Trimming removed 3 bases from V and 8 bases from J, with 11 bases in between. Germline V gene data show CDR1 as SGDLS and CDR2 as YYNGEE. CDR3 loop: CASSEGKGGYTF. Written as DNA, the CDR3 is TGTGCCAGCAGCGAGGGGAAGGGGGGCTACACCTTC.

The CDR3 loop reads CASSVDRMVWKQYF. The CDR3 DNA follows: TGTGCCAGCAGTGTCGACCGCATGGTTTGGAAGCAGTACTTC. The rearrangement uses TRBV2 and TRBJ2-7; D call uncertain. The CDR3 is made up of 14 amino acids. The ends were cut back, 4 bases at V and 8 bases at J, with 18 bases in the middle. CDR1 and CDR2 from the germline V gene are SNHLY and FYNNEI.

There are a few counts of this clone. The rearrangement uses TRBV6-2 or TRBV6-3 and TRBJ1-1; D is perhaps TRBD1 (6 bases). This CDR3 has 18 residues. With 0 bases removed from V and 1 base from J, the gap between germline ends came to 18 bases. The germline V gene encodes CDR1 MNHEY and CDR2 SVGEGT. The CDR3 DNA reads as TGTGCCAGCAGTTACTCGGGAAACGTACAGGGCAGGAACACTGAAGCTTTCTTT. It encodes CASSYSGNVQGRNTEAFF.

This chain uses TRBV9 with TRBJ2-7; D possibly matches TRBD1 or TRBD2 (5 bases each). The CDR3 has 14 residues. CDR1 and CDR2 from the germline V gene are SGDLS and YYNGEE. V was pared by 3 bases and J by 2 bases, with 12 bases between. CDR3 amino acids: CASSGGVTAYEQYF. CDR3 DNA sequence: TGTGCCAGCAGCGGAGGGGTGACAGCCTACGAGCAGTACTTC.

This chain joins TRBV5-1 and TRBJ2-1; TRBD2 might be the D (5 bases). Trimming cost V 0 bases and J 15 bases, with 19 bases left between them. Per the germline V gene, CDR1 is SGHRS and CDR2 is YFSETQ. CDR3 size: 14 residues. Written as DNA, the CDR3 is TGCGCCAGCAGCTTGGGGCTCCCCCGGGAAATACGGTTCTTC. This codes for CASSLGLPREIRFF.

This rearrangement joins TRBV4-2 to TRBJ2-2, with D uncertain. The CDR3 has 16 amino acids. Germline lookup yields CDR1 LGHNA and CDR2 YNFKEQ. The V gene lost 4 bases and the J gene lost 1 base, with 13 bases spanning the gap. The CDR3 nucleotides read TGTGCCAGCAGCCTAGATACTCGACTGAACACCGGGGAGCTGTTTTTT. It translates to CASSLDTRLNTGELFF.

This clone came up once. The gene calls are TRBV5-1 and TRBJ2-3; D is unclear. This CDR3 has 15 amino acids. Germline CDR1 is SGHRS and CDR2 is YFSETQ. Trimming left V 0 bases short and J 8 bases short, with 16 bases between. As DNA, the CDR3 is TGCGCCAGCAGCTTGGACCCCTTTACGGCGGTTACGCAGTATTTT. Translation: CASSLDPFTAVTQYF.

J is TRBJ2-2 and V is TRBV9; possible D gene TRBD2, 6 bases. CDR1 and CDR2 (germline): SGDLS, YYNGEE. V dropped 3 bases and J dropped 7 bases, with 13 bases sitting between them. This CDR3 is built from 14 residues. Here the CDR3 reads CASSASSVVGELFF. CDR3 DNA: TGTGCCAGCAGCGCGTCTAGCGTTGTCGGGGAGCTGTTTTTT.

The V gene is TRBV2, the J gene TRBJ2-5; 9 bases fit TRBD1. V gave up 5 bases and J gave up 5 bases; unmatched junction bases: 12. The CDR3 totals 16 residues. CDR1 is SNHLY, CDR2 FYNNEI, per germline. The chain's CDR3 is CASSNPGQGGWETQYF. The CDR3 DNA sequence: TGTGCCAGCAGTAATCCGGGACAGGGTGGCTGGGAGACCCAGTACTTC.

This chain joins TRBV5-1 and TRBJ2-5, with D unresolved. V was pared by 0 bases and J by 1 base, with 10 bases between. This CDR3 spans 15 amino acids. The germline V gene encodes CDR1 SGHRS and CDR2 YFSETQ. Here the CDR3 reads CASSLDGRSQETQYF. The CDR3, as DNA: TGCGCCAGCAGCTTGGATGGCCGCTCCCAAGAGACCCAGTACTTC.

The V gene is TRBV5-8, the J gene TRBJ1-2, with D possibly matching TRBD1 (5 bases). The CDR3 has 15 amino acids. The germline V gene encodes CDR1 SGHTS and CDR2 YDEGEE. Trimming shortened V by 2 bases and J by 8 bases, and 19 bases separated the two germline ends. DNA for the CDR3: TGTGCCAGCAGCTTCGGGACCGTCGTCTGGGGGGGCTACACCTTC. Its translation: CASSFGTVVWGGYTF.

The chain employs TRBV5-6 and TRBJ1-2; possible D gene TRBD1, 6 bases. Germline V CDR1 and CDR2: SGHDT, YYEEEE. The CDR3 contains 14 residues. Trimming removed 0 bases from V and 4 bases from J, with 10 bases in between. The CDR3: CASSLGQALYGYTF. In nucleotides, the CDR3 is TGTGCCAGCAGCTTGGGACAGGCACTCTATGGCTACACCTTC.

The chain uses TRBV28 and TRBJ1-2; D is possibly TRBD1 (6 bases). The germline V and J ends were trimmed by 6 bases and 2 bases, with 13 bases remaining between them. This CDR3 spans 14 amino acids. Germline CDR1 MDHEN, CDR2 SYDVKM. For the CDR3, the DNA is TGTGCCAGCAGCCTCCAGGGGTGGAACTATGGCTACACCTTC. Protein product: CASSLQGWNYGYTF.

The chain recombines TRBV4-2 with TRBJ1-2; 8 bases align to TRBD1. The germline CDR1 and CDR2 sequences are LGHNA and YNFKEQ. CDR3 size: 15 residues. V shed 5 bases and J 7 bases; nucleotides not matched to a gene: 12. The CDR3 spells CASSSDQDRAVGYTF. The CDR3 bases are TGTGCCAGCAGCTCAGACCAGGACAGGGCGGTTGGCTACACCTTC.

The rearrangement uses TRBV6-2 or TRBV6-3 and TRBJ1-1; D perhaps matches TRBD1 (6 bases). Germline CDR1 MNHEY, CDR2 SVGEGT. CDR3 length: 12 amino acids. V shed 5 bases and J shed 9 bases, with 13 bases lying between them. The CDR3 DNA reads TGTGCCAGCAGTAGGGATACAGGGCAAGCTTTCTTT. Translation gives CASSRDTGQAFF.